The clone carrying this T cell receptor (beta chain) was counted at least ten times. What it binds is unknown. Lactation, pregnancy, other autoimmune disease or uncontrolled infection led to exclusion of patients. The data were obtained in a study of T cells in Graves' hyperthyroidism and ophthalmopathy. Germline V gene data show CDR1 as SNHLY and CDR2 as FYNNEI. V was clipped by 5 bases and J by 8 bases; unmatched bases: 7. There are 15 residues in the CDR3. What was amplified from RNA transcripts were TCR beta CDR3 regions. Researchers ran a first-round RT-PCR on the TCR CDR3 using the HTBI primer set. MiXCR was run by TCRdb on the multiplex PCR reads, yielding one entry per CDR3 protein. The repertoire consists of around 540,000 distinct CDR3 sequences, with just over 45% occurring once and the leading ten covering roughly 8.2%. Whole-study results and caveats: Most thyroid-expanded clonotypes above 0.001 were also found in blood.

Sequenced material: peripheral blood or thyroid tissue (not recorded which). This TCR was recovered from a woman aged 18 to 35 with Graves' hyperthyroidism. The genes are TRBV2 and TRBJ1-6; 9 bases line up with TRBD1. DNA for the CDR3: TGTGCCAGCAGTCCCGGGACAGGGCAGCATTCACCCCTCCACTTT. Residues: CASSPGTGQHSPLHF.